This record covers a single T cell receptor beta chain. These data originate in a study of OX40 agonist ivuxolimab in advanced cancers. Sequencing used immunoSEQ multiplex PCR; TCRdb keeps in-frame clones, though not all of them. The sample includes tens of thousands of clones, about 94% of them seen just once. This CDR3 comprises 14 residues. CDR1 and CDR2 from the germline V gene are SGDLS and YYNGEE. The V gene lost 1 base and the J gene lost 7 bases, with 14 bases spanning the gap. This sequence joins TRBV9 and TRBJ1-1, with D uncertain. The sequence was collected from an adult with an advanced solid tumor such as melanoma, head and neck, liver or kidney cancer. The specimen was CD4+ or CD8+ T cells sorted from blood, collected in a trial of the OX40 agonist ivuxolimab. CDR3 bases: TGTGCCAGCAGCGTAACCCCCGTGGACCTTGAAGCTTTCTTT. Amino acids: CASSVTPVDLEAFF.